This record concerns one T cell receptor (beta chain) sequence. Its matching antigen is unknown. The CDR3 extends over 15 amino acids. V lost 0 bases, J lost 4 bases, and 14 bases lay in between. The germline gives CDR1 SGDLS, CDR2 YYNGEE. When replicate PCRs were run on sorted subsets, they used approximately 210 ng DNA, approximately 27,000 T cell genomes. Here immunoSEQ multiplex PCR was the method, and the copy in TCRdb shows in-frame clones only, minus some. The data contain around 2,000,000 clones, roughly 94% of them seen just once; the ten biggest clones take up 0.9% to 1.3%. The data were obtained in a study of shared clonotypes between healthy human individuals. The wider study: Donors had three CD4 naive, three CD4 memory, two CD8 naive and one CD8 memory plate apiece. Study-wide results and caveats: Represented diversity, genetic and exposure-history alike, was limited by few donors. How much donors shared clonotypes was expected to be affected by sequencing depth.

Naive CD8 populations comprised CD45RO-negative cells positively selected for CCR7, excluding terminally differentiated effector memory CD45RA+ cells. Specimen: naive CD8+ T cells sorted from blood. This clonotype originated in a young man in good health. V gene TRBV9 combines with J gene TRBJ2-7; D uncertain. The CDR3 DNA reads TGTGCCAGCAGCGTAGGCAGGTCGCTCGCGTACGAGCAGTACTTC. It codes for CASSVGRSLAYEQYF.